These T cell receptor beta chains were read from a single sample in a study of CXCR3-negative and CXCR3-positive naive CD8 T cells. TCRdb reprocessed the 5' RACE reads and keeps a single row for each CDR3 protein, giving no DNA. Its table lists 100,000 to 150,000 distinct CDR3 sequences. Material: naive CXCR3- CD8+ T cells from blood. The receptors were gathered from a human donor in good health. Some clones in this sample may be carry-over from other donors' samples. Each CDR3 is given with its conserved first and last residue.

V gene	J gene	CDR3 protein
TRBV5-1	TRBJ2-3	CASSEARGTDTQYF
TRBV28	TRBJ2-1	CASSPGQVLANEQFF
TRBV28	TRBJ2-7	CASSTPGPGIRDEQYF
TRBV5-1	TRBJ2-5	CASSLLGGRGEETQYF
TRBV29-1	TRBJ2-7	CSVSGSSYEQYF
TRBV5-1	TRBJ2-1	CASSGRGPRGYNEQFF
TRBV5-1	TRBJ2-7	CASSLSFLGGDEQYF
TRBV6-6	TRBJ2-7	CASSYKSLGEQYF
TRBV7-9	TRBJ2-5	CASSLSSYRVGETQYF
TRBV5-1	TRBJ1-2	CASSLDRDGYTF
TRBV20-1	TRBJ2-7	CSARDRGYEQYF
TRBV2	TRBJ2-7	CASSERGGISYEQYF
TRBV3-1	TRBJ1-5	CARRGGQKYQPQHF
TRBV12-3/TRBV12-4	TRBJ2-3	CASSPWREGADTQYF
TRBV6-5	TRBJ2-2	CASSYHARLARNTGELFF
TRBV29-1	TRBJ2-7	CSVDGWTSGYEQYF
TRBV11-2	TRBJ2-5	CASSGPGQMGQETQYF
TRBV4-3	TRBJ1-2	CASSQWGPKGPANYGYTF
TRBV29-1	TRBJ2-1	CSVEAPLEDEQFF
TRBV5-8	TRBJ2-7	CASSSPFSSYEQYF
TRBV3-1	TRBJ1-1	CASSQVGEPEAFF
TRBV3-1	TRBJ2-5	CASSQRGRIQEAQYF
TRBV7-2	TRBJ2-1	CASSLAPPASGGPSEQFF